Reported below is one T cell receptor beta chain. What it binds is not known. By 5'RACE template switching, TCR cDNA was produced, with a universal primer site and UMIs added in the process. TCRdb used MiXCR to reprocess the 5' RACE reads, holding one entry per CDR3 protein. The sample contains over 250,000 distinct CDR3 sequences, over 3.5% of which appear only once. This sample stems from a study of T cells after yellow fever vaccination. The CDR3 loop spans 16 amino acids. Trimming left V 1 base short and J 0 bases short, with 10 bases between. Per the germline V gene, CDR1 is KGHSH and CDR2 is LQKENI. Study conclusions and caveats: Reappearance after the booster was seen for most primary-vaccination clones, at roughly 96% CD4 and 75% to 90% CD8.

This receptor was identified in a young man who received the YFV17D yellow fever vaccine. The sequences come from PBMCs, collected 5 days after the yellow fever booster vaccination. The chain carries TRBV18 and TRBJ1-5; D may be TRBD1 (6 bases). The CDR3 bases are TGTGCCAGCTCACCACAGGGGGGGAATAGCAATCAGCCCCAGCATTTT. Protein: CASSPQGGNSNQPQHF.